Reported below is one T cell receptor beta chain. The antigen is undetermined. This sample is part of a study of blood T cells in healthy people across ages. General observations from the study: While age rose, TCR beta diversity per million T cells dropped in a roughly linear way. Comparison with aged donors showed that long-lived donors had more naive CD4+ cells and higher diversity.

A sample-barcoded 5' primer and a J-beta primer mix were used in a second PCR of roughly 7 to 12 cycles. Each cDNA molecule was tagged by a template-switch adaptor with 12 random nucleotides. MiXCR, applied by TCRdb to the 5' RACE reads, yields one record per CDR3 protein. The data show 1.5 million to 2 million distinct CDR3 sequences, with roughly 30% seen just once and roughly 8.2% held by the top ten. The receptor was derived from a woman aged 25 to 39 in good health. Sequenced material: blood.

Here the CDR3 DNA reads TGTGCCAGCTCACCCTTCCGAGACAGCCCTAACTATGGCTACACCTTC. Translation gives CASSPFRDSPNYGYTF. The J gene is TRBJ1-2, the V gene TRBV18, with D possibly matching TRBD1 (5 bases). Trimming removed 3 bases from V and 0 bases from J, with 14 bases in between. There are 16 residues in the CDR3. Germline loops: CDR1 KGHSH, CDR2 LQKENI.